This T cell receptor beta chain was profiled in a study of PD-L1 blockade in urothelial cancer. Overall study: Atezolizumab at 1,200 mg intravenously every 3 weeks was started by patients in the mid-2010s. Prior regimens of chemotherapy numbered 0 to 3 per patient.

Whole-study results and caveats: Patients who had durable benefit saw their tumor-associated blood clones expand more at 3 weeks.

The CDR3 totals 13 residues. In germline, CDR1 is GTSNPN, CDR2 SVGIG (reference sequence). With 1 base clipped from V and 2 bases from J, the junction kept 0 bases outside the gene matches. Turning to this clone: Its antigen is not known.

Clones were sequenced by immunoSEQ multiplex PCR, and TCRdb holds only the in-frame ones, with some missing. Found here are more than 45,000 clones, 70% to 90% of them singletons; the top ten hold about a sixth. The rearrangement joins TRBV30 to TRBJ2-5, with TRBD1 identical over 8 bases. The receptor was isolated from a man in his sixties with urothelial cancer. The source material was PBMCs, sampled around atezolizumab (anti-PD-L1) treatment. Here the CDR3 DNA reads TGTGCCTGGAGTGGGACAGGGCAAGAGACCCAGTACTTC. It encodes CAWSGTGQETQYF.